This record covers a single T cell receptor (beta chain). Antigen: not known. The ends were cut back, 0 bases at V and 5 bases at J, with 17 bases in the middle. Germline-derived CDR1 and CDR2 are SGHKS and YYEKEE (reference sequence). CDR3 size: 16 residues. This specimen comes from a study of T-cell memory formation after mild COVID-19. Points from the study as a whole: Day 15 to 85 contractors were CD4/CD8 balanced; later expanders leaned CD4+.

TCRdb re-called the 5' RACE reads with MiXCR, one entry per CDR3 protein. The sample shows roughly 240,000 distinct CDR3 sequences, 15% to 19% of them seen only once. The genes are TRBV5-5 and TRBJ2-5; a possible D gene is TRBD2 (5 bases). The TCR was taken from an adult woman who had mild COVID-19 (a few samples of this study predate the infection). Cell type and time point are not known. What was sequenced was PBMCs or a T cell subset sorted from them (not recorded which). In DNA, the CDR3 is TGTGCCAGCAGCTTGGGGAGGTTGGCGCCTCGGGAGACCCAGTACTTC. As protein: CASSLGRLAPRETQYF.